The T cell receptor beta chain described here comes from a study of blood T cell repertoires in COVID-19. Here immunoSEQ multiplex PCR was the method, and the copy in TCRdb shows in-frame clones only, minus some. Altogether around 190,000 clones are present, around 80% being singletons, with the ten largest covering approximately 7%. The CDR3 covers 14 residues. CDR1 and CDR2 from the germline V gene are LGHDT and YNNKEL (reference sequence). The V gene end was trimmed by 5 bases and the J gene end by 4 bases; junction bases not matched to a gene: 8. The receptor's source is a man aged 65-85 years with active or convalescent COVID-19. Source material: peripheral blood. This chain connects TRBV3-1 (or the pseudogene TRBV3-2) to TRBJ2-7; TRBD1 matches at 7 bases. In DNA form, the CDR3 reads TGTGCCAGCAGCACACGACAGGGTATTTACGAGCAGTACTTC. As protein: CASSTRQGIYEQYF.